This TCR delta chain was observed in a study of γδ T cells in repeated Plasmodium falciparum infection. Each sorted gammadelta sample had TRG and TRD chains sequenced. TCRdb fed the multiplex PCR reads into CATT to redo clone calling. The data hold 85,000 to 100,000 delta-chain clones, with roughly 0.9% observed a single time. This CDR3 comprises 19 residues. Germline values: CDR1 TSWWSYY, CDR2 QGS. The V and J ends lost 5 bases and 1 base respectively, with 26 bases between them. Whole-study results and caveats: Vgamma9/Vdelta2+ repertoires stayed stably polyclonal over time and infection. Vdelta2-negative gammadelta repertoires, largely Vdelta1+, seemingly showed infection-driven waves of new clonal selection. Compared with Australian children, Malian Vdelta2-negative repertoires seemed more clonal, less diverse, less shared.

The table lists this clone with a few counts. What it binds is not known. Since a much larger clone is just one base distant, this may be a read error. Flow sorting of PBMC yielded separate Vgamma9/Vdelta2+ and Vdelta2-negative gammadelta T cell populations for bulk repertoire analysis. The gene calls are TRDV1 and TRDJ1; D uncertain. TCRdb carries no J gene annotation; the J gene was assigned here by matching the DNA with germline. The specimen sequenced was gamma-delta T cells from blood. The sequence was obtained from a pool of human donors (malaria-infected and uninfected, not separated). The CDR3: CALGTLNHPVLLPTDKLIF. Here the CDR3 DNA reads TGTGCTCTTGGGACCCTTAACCACCCCGTACTGTTACCCACCGATAAACTCATCTTT.